This TCR beta chain stems from a study of CD8+ T cells in alopecia areata. General study results and limits: Sequencing of scalp tissue also captures the resident alphabeta T cells of normal skin. Lesional scalp exceeded normal scalp in clonality, especially in alopecia totalis/universalis.

Extraction of RNA preceded its reverse transcription into cDNA, which served as the sequencing template. Data came from immunoSEQ multiplex PCR; TCRdb stores just in-frame clones and leaves some out. In the table there are about 110,000 clones, 59% of which are singletons. This CDR3 region has 14 residues. Germline loops: CDR1 SGHVS, CDR2 FQNEAQ. The V end was cut by 1 base, the J end by 9 bases, with 10 bases between. Regarding this clone: The target antigen is unknown.

Isolation of CD4+ and CD8+ T cells from PBMCs was achieved by sorting. V is TRBV7-8 and J is TRBJ1-6; D is perhaps TRBD1 (6 bases). This clonotype originated in a human donor in good health. Sequencing was done on a sample of CD8+ T cells sorted from blood. CDR3 loop: CASSLGGLGSPLHF. The CDR3 nucleotides are TGTGCCAGCAGCTTAGGGGGGCTGGGTTCACCCCTCCACTTT. Filled out from reference TRBV7-8 and TRBJ1-6, the complete variable domain reads GAGVSQSPRYKVAKRGQDVALRCDPISGHVSLFWYQQALGQGPEFLTYFQNEAQLDKSGLPSDRFFAERPEGSVSTLKIQRTQQEDSAVYLCASSLGGLGSPLHFGNGTRLTVT.